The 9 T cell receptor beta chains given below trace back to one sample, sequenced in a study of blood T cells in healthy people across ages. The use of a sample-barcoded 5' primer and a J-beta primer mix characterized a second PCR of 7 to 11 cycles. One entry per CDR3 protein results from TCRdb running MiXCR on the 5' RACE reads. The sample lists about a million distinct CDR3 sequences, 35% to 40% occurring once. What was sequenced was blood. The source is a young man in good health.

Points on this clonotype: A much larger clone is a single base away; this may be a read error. CDR3 nucleotides: TGTGCCAGCAGTCCTTCTCGCGAAAATCTGTTTTTT. This codes for CASSPSRENLFF. The chain combines TRBV12-3 or TRBV12-4 with TRBJ1-4; D unresolved. This CDR3 has 12 residues.

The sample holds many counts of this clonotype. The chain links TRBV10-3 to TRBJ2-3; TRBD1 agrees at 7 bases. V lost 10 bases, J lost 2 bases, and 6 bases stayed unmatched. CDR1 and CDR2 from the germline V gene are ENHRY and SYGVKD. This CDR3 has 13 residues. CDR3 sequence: CATRDRDTDTQYF. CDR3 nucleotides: TGTGCCACCCGGGACAGAGACACAGATACGCAGTATTTT.

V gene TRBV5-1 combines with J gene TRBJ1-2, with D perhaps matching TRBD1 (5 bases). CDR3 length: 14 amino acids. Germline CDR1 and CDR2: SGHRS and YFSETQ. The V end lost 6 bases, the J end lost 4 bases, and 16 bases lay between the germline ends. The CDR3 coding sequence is TGCGCCAGCAACCGATACGGGGACGGCTATGGCTACACCTTC. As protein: CASNRYGDGYGYTF.

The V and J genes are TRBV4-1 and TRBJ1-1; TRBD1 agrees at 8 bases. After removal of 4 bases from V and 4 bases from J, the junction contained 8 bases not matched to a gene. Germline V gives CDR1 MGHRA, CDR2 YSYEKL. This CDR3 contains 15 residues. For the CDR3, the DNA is TGCGCCAGCAGCCCCCGACAGGGGATTATCACTGAAGCTTTCTTT. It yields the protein CASSPRQGIITEAFF.

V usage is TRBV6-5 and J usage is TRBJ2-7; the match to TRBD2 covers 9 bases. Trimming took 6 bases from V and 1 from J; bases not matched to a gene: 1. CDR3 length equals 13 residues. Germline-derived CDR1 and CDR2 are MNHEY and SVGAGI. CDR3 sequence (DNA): TGTGCCAGCAGGACTAGCGGTTCCTACGAGCAGTACTTC. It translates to CASRTSGSYEQYF.

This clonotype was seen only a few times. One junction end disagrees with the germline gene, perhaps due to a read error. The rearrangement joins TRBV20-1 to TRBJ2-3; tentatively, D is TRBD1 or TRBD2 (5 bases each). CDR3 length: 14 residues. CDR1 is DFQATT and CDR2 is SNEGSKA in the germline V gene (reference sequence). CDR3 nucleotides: TGCGGTGCTTATATAATGGGGGTCCCCGACACGCAGTATTTT. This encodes CGAYIMGVPDTQYF.

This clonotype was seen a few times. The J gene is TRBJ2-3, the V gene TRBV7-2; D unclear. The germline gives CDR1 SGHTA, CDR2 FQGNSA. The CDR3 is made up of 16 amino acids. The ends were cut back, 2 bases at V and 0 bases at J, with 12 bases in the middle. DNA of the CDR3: TGTGCCAGCAGCTTACTTTGGGCACCTAGCACAGATACGCAGTATTTT. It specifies CASSLLWAPSTDTQYF. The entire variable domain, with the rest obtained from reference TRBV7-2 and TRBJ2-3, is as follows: GAGVSQSPSNKVTEKGKDVELRCDPISGHTALYWYRQSLGQGLEFLIYFQGNSAPDKSGLPSDRFSAERTGGSVSTLTIQRTQQEDSAVYLCASSLLWAPSTDTQYFGPGTRLTVL.

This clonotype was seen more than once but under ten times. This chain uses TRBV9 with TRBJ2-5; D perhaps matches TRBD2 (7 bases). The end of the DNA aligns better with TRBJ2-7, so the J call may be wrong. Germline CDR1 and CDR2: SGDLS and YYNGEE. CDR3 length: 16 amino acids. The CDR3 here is CASSPRGGGPLYEQYF. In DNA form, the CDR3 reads TGTGCCAGCAGCCCTAGAGGGGGGGGCCCTCTTTACGAGCAGTACTTC.

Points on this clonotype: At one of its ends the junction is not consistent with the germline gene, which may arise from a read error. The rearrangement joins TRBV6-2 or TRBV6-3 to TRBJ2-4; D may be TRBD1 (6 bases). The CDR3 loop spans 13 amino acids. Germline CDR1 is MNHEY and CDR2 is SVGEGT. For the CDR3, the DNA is TGTGCCAACAGTTACAGGGTTTACAATGAGCAGTACTTC. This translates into CANSYRVYNEQYF.